This T cell receptor beta chain came from a study of patients and donors after allogeneic stem cell transplantation. Each CDR3 protein gets one entry after TCRdb re-called the RT-PCR reads with MiXCR. The sample shows approximately 20,000 distinct CDR3 sequences, 4.5% to 6% of them seen only once. CDR1 is SGHTS, CDR2 YDEGEE, per germline. Trimming took off 2 bases at V and 4 bases at J, with 10 bases between the two ends. The CDR3 sequence is 13 residues long. The sequenced sample was blood, either unsorted or a sorted T cell fraction (not recorded which). The V call is TRBV5-8, the J call TRBJ2-7, with D unresolved. The sequence was collected from a human donor who was either an allogeneic HSCT recipient or a stem cell or donor lymphocyte infusion donor (not recorded which). It is not recorded whose cells these are; they may come from a transplant donor. The CDR3 reads CASSFPEEYEQYF. In DNA form, the CDR3 reads TGTGCCAGCAGCTTTCCAGAAGAGTACGAGCAGTACTTC. Full variable domain (outside the CDR3, taken from reference TRBV5-8 and TRBJ2-7): EAGVTQSPTHLIKTRGQQATLRCSPISGHTSVYWYQQALGLGLQFLLWYDEGEERNRGNFPPRFSGRQFPNYSSELNVNALELEDSALYLCASSFPEEYEQYFGPGTRLTVT.